The rows below give T cell receptor beta chains drawn from one sample of a study of OX40 agonist ivuxolimab in advanced cancers. Method: immunoSEQ multiplex PCR; TCRdb's copy keeps in-frame clones and lacks some. Of about 69,000 clones listed, just over 90% are singletons. The material sequenced was CD4+ or CD8+ T cells sorted from blood, taken in a trial of the OX40 agonist ivuxolimab. All receptors come from an adult with an advanced solid tumor such as melanoma, head and neck, liver or kidney cancer. Both conserved end residues are part of each CDR3. Fields, in order: V gene, J gene, D gene, clone size, CDR3 protein, CDR3 DNA. D genes are given only for firm matches. Only some rows state a clone size, as once, few, many or a class for expanded clones.

TRBV7-2	TRBJ2-3	-	-	CASSLVAKNTDTQYF	TGTGCCAGCAGCTTAGTAGCGAAAAACACAGATACGCAGTATTTT
TRBV30	TRBJ1-3	-	-	CAWTTDPSGNTIYF	TGTGCCTGGACCACAGATCCCTCTGGAAACACCATATATTTT
TRBV25-1	TRBJ1-1	TRBD1	-	CASNYRGNTEAFF	TGTGCCTCCAACTACAGGGGTAACACTGAAGCTTTCTTT
TRBV2	TRBJ1-5	-	few	CASSDGGQQPQHF	TGTGCCAGCAGTGATGGGGGTCAGCAGCCCCAGCATTTT
TRBV11-2	TRBJ2-7	TRBD2	once	CASSLDPGGNFGEQYF	TGTGCCAGCAGCTTAGATCCGGGAGGCAACTTTGGAGAGCAGTACTTC
TRBV7-9	TRBJ1-2	-	few	CASSPADRNYGYTF	TGTGCCAGCAGCCCAGCCGACAGGAACTATGGCTACACCTTC
TRBV6-6	TRBJ2-3	TRBD2	-	CASRQTSGGTDTQYF	TGTGCCAGCAGACAAACTAGCGGGGGAACAGATACGCAGTATTTT
TRBV30	TRBJ2-6	-	medium-sized	CAWSGQGLSGANVLTF	TGTGCCTGGAGTGGACAGGGACTCTCTGGGGCCAACGTCCTGACTTTC
TRBV2	TRBJ2-1	TRBD2	-	CASTRLAGGPDDEQFF	TGTGCCAGCACTAGACTAGCGGGAGGGCCTGACGATGAGCAGTTCTTC
TRBV27	TRBJ1-1	-	-	CASSLRQKNTEAFF	TGTGCCAGCAGTTTAAGGCAGAAGAACACTGAAGCTTTCTTT
TRBV5-6	TRBJ1-2	-	-	CASSGQGRTNYGYTF	TGTGCCAGCAGCGGTCAGGGGAGGACTAACTATGGCTACACCTTC
TRBV18	TRBJ2-1	TRBD2	-	CASSQDIPGLGGNEQFF	TGTGCCAGCTCCCAAGATATACCGGGACTAGGAGGCAATGAGCAGTTCTTC
TRBV19	TRBJ2-7	-	few	CASSIRGANTNEQYF	TGTGCCAGTAGTATCAGGGGGGCGAATACCAACGAGCAGTACTTC
TRBV5-1	TRBJ2-7	-	-	CASSTDMRVGEQYF	TGCGCCAGCAGCACCGACATGAGGGTCGGCGAGCAGTACTTC
TRBV28	TRBJ2-7	-	-	CASRSDRYEQYF	TGTGCCAGCAGAAGCGATAGGTACGAGCAGTACTTC
TRBV27	TRBJ2-5	TRBD1	-	CASSIRQGAAETQYF	TGTGCCAGCAGTATCCGACAGGGGGCCGCCGAGACCCAGTACTTC
TRBV6-5	TRBJ2-7	-	few	CASNRQGGTYEQYF	TGTGCCAGCAACCGACAGGGAGGTACCTACGAGCAGTACTTC
TRBV27	TRBJ2-7	TRBD1	-	CASSRETGGSYEQYF	TGTGCCAGCTCCCGGGAGACAGGGGGGTCCTACGAGCAGTACTTC
TRBV6-6	TRBJ2-7	TRBD1	-	CASSYSRWDRGYEQYF	TGTGCCAGCAGTTACTCGAGGTGGGACAGAGGTTACGAGCAGTACTTC
TRBV6-1	TRBJ2-1	-	once	CASSEAVTVSYNEQFF	TGTGCCAGCAGTGAAGCGGTGACGGTCTCCTACAATGAGCAGTTCTTC
TRBV6-5	TRBJ2-7	-	-	CASSPARGGVGEQYF	TGTGCCAGCAGTCCTGCTAGGGGCGGGGTTGGCGAGCAGTACTTC
TRBV28	TRBJ1-2	TRBD1	-	CASKPPGGHNYGYTF	TGTGCCAGCAAACCTCCAGGGGGCCATAACTATGGCTACACCTTC
TRBV6-1	TRBJ1-5	-	-	CASSRGRLDQPQHF	TGTGCCAGCAGCCGGGGACGGCTAGATCAGCCCCAGCATTTT
TRBV15	TRBJ2-1	-	-	CATLSGLFPNEQFF	TGTGCCACCTTGTCGGGACTCTTTCCCAATGAGCAGTTCTTC
TRBV6-5	TRBJ1-1	TRBD1	few	CASRQGQENTEAFF	TGTGCCAGCAGACAGGGACAGGAGAACACTGAAGCTTTCTTT
TRBV10-1	TRBJ1-3	-	once	CASSASGSGNTIYF	TGCGCCAGCAGTGCCTCAGGCTCTGGAAACACCATATATTTT
TRBV25-1	TRBJ1-1	TRBD1	-	CASSEYDRGDVAFF	TGTGCCAGCAGTGAATATGACAGGGGCGATGTGGCTTTCTTT
TRBV5-1	TRBJ1-2	TRBD1	-	CASSLAWGQHSDGYGYTF	TGCGCCAGCAGCTTGGCTTGGGGACAGCACTCCGACGGCTATGGCTACACCTTC
TRBV6-1	TRBJ2-7	-	-	CASKNVGGPYEQYF	TGTGCCAGCAAGAACGTTGGCGGCCCCTACGAGCAGTACTTC